These 10 T cell receptor beta chains came from one sample sequenced in a study of T cells in Graves' hyperthyroidism and ophthalmopathy. TCR beta CDR3 regions were amplified from RNA. The study used the HTBI primer set for a first-round RT-PCR of the TCR CDR3. TCRdb ran MiXCR on the multiplex PCR reads and lists one entry per CDR3 protein. The sample holds around 570,000 distinct CDR3 sequences, approximately 20% seen once. The sequencing input was blood. The receptors derive from a man between 35 and 55 years old with Graves' ophthalmopathy.

This clonotype has a handful of counts. The CDR3 loop is CASSYGPGQGIGSGNTIYF. The CDR3 nucleotides read TGTGCCAGCAGTTACGGGCCAGGACAGGGGATAGGCTCTGGAAACACCATATATTTT. The chain is built from TRBV6-5 and TRBJ1-3; the match to TRBD1 covers 9 bases. The germline CDR1 and CDR2 sequences are MNHEY and SVGAGI. V lost 2 bases, J lost 0 bases, and 11 bases stayed unmatched. CDR3 length equals 19 residues.

This chain connects TRBV5-1 to TRBJ2-1; TRBD2 matches at 8 bases. V shed 0 bases and J 0 bases; nucleotides not matched to a gene: 8. Germline V gene sequence: CDR1 SGHRS, CDR2 YFSETQ. This CDR3 is built from 18 residues. The DNA for the CDR3 is TGCGCCAGCAGCTTGGCAGCTGGCGGGAGGAGCTCCTACAATGAGCAGTTCTTC. It encodes CASSLAAGGRSSYNEQFF.

The rearrangement uses TRBV7-9 and TRBJ1-5, with no clear D. This CDR3 is 15 amino acids long. The V end lost 1 base, the J end lost 5 bases, and 12 bases lay between the germline ends. Germline V gene data show CDR1 as SEHNR and CDR2 as FQNEAQ (reference sequence). CDR3 protein: CASSLDVSLYQPQHF. The DNA for the CDR3 is TGTGCCAGCAGCTTAGATGTGAGCCTATATCAGCCCCAGCATTTT.

This clonotype was observed at least ten times. This chain joins TRBV5-1 and TRBJ1-1; no firm D call. The CDR3 is made up of 14 amino acids. Trimming removed 3 bases from V and 5 bases from J, with 14 bases in between. The germline V gene has CDR1 SGHRS and CDR2 YFSETQ. CDR3 in DNA: TGCGCCAGCAGCTCGATGGAGGGTTTTACTGAAGCTTTCTTT. Amino acids: CASSSMEGFTEAFF. Full variable domain (outside the CDR3, taken from reference TRBV5-1 and TRBJ1-1): KAGVTQTPRYLIKTRGQQVTLSCSPISGHRSVSWYQQTPGQGLQFLFEYFSETQRNKGNFPGRFSGRQFSNSRSEMNVSTLELGDSALYLCASSSMEGFTEAFFGQGTRLTVV.

In this sample, this clonotype turned up many times. This sequence joins TRBV13 and TRBJ1-5; 7 positions match TRBD1. V was pared by 5 bases and J by 5 bases, with 6 bases of the junction left unmatched. This CDR3 is 14 amino acids long. Germline values: CDR1 PRHDT, CDR2 FYEKMQ (reference sequence). The DNA of the CDR3 is TGTGCCAGCAGCCAACAGGGGATTGATCAGCCCCAGCATTTT. It yields the protein CASSQQGIDQPQHF.

The table lists this clonotype with many counts. The chain combines TRBV12-3 or TRBV12-4 with TRBJ1-2; 8 bases are shared with TRBD1. With V trimmed by 7 bases and J by 2 bases, 3 bases remained unmatched. The CDR3 is 13 residues long. This CDR3 is CASNGQGNYGYTF. The DNA for the CDR3 is TGTGCCAGCAACGGACAGGGCAACTATGGCTACACCTTC.

This clonotype was seen more than once but under ten times. This chain uses TRBV10-3 with TRBJ2-7; TRBD1 matches at 7 bases. Trimming took 8 bases from V and 3 from J; bases not matched to a gene: 22. The germline gives CDR1 ENHRY, CDR2 SYGVKD. The CDR3 consists of 18 residues. The CDR3, as DNA: TGTGCCATCTCCCGCCACCTCAATGAACAGGGGCTGCACTACGAGCAGTACTTC. Protein sequence: CAISRHLNEQGLHYEQYF.

The DNA for the CDR3 is TGTGCCAGCAGTTTCGAAGGGACTGAGCAGTTCTTC. It encodes CASSFEGTEQFF. The chain links TRBV27 to TRBJ2-1, with D perhaps given as TRBD1 or TRBD2 (5 bases each). The CDR3 has 12 residues. V lost 3 bases, J lost 9 bases, and 9 bases lay in between. The germline gives CDR1 MNHEY, CDR2 SMNVEV (reference sequence).

This chain connects TRBV3-1 to TRBJ2-2, with D uncertain. The V end was cut by 3 bases, the J end by 0 bases, with 8 bases between. The CDR3 is 15 amino acids. Per the germline V gene, CDR1 is LGHDT and CDR2 is YNNKEL (reference sequence). CDR3 coding DNA: TGTGCCAGCAGCCAGTTCCTAGCGAACACCGGGGAGCTGTTTTTT. This translates into CASSQFLANTGELFF.

This chain links TRBV19 with TRBJ1-1; perhaps TRBD1 as D (6 bases). V was cut by 6 bases and J by 5 bases, with 13 bases left in between. Germline V CDR1 and CDR2: LNHDA, SQIVND (reference sequence). This CDR3 is 13 amino acids long. CDR3 in amino acids: CASRIYQGTEAFF. CDR3 nucleotide sequence: TGTGCCAGTAGGATATACCAGGGGACTGAAGCTTTCTTT.